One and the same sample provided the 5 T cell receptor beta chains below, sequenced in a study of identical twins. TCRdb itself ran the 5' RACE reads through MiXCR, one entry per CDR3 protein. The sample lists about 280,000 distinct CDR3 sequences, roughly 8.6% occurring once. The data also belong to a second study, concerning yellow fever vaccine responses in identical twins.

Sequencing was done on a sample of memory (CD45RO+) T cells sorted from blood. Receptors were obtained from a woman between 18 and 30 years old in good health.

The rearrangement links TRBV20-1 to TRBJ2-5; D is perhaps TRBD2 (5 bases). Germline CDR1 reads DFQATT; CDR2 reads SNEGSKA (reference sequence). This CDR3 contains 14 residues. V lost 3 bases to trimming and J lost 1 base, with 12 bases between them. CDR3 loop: CSASIPGTQETQYF. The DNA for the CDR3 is TGCAGTGCTAGTATCCCGGGAACCCAAGAGACCCAGTACTTC.

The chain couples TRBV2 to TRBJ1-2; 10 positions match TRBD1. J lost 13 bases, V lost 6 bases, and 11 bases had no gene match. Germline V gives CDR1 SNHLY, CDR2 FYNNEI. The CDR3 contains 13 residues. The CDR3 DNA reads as TGTGCCAGCAGGCCCAGACAGGGGGCCCTTCGCACCTTC. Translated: CASRPRQGALRTF.

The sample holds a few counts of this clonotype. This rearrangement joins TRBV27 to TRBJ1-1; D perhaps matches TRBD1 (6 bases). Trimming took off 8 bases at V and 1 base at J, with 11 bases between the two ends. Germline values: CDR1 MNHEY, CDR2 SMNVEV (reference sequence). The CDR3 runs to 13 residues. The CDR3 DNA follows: TGTGCCAGCTGGGGGACAACGAACACTGAAGCTTTCTTT. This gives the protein CASWGTTNTEAFF.

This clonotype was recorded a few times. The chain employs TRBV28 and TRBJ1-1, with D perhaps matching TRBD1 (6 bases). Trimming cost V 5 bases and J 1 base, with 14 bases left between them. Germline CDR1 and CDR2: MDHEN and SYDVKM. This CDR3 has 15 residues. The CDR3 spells CASSPGGGRNTEAFF. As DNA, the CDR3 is TGTGCCAGCAGTCCCGGGGGGGGGCGGAACACTGAAGCTTTCTTT.

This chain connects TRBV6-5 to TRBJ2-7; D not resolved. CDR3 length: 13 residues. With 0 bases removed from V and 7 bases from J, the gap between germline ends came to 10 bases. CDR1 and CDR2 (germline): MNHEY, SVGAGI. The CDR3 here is CASSYSNSGEQYV. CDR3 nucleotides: TGTGCCAGCAGTTACTCAAACAGTGGGGAGCAGTACGTC.